The source of this TCR beta chain is a study of shared clonotypes between healthy human individuals. Naive CD8 cells lacked CD45RO and underwent positive selection for CCR7, leaving out terminally differentiated effector memory CD45RA+ cells. The CDR3 totals 12 residues. Per germline, CDR1 SNHLY and CDR2 FYNNEI. The V end was cut by 7 bases, the J end by 2 bases, with 9 bases between. Libraries were prepared by immunoSEQ multiplex PCR; TCRdb keeps only in-frame clonotypes and omits some of them. Of approximately 600,000 clones listed, roughly 95% are singletons. The receptor was derived from a woman under 40 in good health. The sample consisted of naive CD8+ T cells sorted from blood. The chain joins TRBV2 to TRBJ2-7; no reliable D call. The CDR3 is CASMLGPYEQYF. The CDR3 DNA sequence: TGTGCCAGCATGCTAGGTCCCTACGAGCAGTACTTC.